This TCR beta chain was captured by sequencing in a study of human T cells and chemical hapten exposure. About the study: Cases of alopecia areata, totalis or universalis occurred in a predominantly female patient group.

As to time point: patch test 2, 6 weeks after DPC sensitization. Regarding treatment: therapeutic diphenylcyclopropenone sensitization with weekly scalp DPC. Of note for this clonotype: Its antigen is unknown.

TCRdb ran MiXCR on the RACE reads and lists one entry per CDR3 protein. This sample carries 360,000 or so distinct CDR3 sequences, about 6% of them seen once, and the ten largest clones take around 6.1%. V gave up 6 bases and J gave up 4 bases, with 10 bases separating them. The CDR3 consists of 13 residues. Study-level points and caveats: Positive correlation was observed between PT1 expanded TCR counts and patch test score.

The specimen comprised whole blood, sampled in connection with sensitization to the hapten diphenylcyclopropenone (DPC). The rearrangement joins TRBV12-3 or TRBV12-4 to TRBJ2-4; D is perhaps TRBD1 (5 bases). This receptor was taken from a young woman with alopecia areata. Some clones in this sample may be carry-over from other donors' samples. The CDR3 DNA is TGTGCCAGCAGCCAGACAGAGAAAAACATTCAGTACTTC. Amino acids: CASSQTEKNIQYF.